This entry describes one T cell receptor (beta chain). As yet, its antigen is unknown. Those donating, healthy Caucasian individuals from Russia, were aged about 6 to 90. The germline CDR1 and CDR2 sequences are SGHNT and YYREEE (reference sequence). The length of the CDR3 is 14 residues. Trimming removed 0 bases from V and 4 bases from J, with 10 bases in between. This entry is derived from a study of blood T cells in healthy people across ages. Study-level findings and limits: Lack of knowledge of donor CMV status possibly confounded expanded clonotype changes. Naive T cell percentage and TCR beta diversity correlated strongly.

For the second PCR, which ran for about 7 to 11 cycles, a sample-barcoded 5' primer and a J-beta primer mix were used. There were at least 2.5 million CDR3-containing paired-end reads obtained from each sample. Each CDR3 protein is one row after TCRdb ran MiXCR on the 5' RACE reads. The sample shows approximately 1.5 million distinct CDR3 sequences, 42% of them seen only once. The V and J genes are TRBV5-4 and TRBJ1-1; D gene unclear. Sequenced: blood. The receptor comes from a woman aged 18-35 years in good health. The CDR3 DNA sequence: TGTGCCAGCAGCTTGGTGGGAACGAGCACTGAAGCTTTCTTT. This translates into CASSLVGTSTEAFF.